In this sample, the clone carrying this T cell receptor beta chain turned up a few times. Antigen unknown. CDR3 size: 13 residues. With 4 bases removed from V and 5 bases from J, the gap between germline ends came to 14 bases. Germline V gene sequence: CDR1 GTSNPN, CDR2 SVGIG (reference sequence). These data belong to a study of beta chain features in type 1 diabetes. Study results and caveats: Shortening that was moderate but significant affected the TCRB CDR3s of Type 1 diabetes patients in all four CD4+ subsets.

The isolated RNA, all of it, was reverse transcribed, so expressed TCRB transcripts were what got sequenced. Profiled with immunoSEQ multiplex PCR; TCRdb holds only in-frame clones, not every one. The sample records a few hundred thousand clones, approximately 16% being singletons. Sequenced material: naive CD4+ T cells from blood. The sequence was obtained from a man aged 25-45 years with type 1 diabetes. The V gene is TRBV30, the J gene TRBJ1-2; the D is unclear. This CDR3 is CAWMRGLYYGYTF. CDR3 in DNA: TGTGCCTGGATGAGAGGTCTTTATTATGGCTACACCTTC.